These 28 T cell receptor beta chains came from one sample sequenced in a study of T cell responses to AZD1222 COVID-19 vaccine. This table comes from immunoSEQ multiplex PCR, and its TCRdb copy is limited to in-frame clones, with some not included. The sample carries around 100,000 clones, around 90% recorded once. The source was peripheral blood, collected on day 0 of AZD1222 vaccination. Every receptor here comes from an adult in good health.

The chain joins TRBV7-2 to TRBJ2-3, with D possibly TRBD2 on 6 matching bases. The CDR3 has 13 amino acids. V was shortened by 9 bases and J by 1 base, with 11 bases between the two germline ends. The germline V gene has CDR1 SGHTA and CDR2 FQGNSA. The CDR3 sequence is CARGGVGTDTQYF. CDR3 DNA sequence: TGTGCCAGGGGGGGAGTTGGCACAGATACGCAGTATTTT.

V usage is TRBV11-2 and J usage is TRBJ1-5; D not certain. Germline V gene data show CDR1 as SGHAT and CDR2 as FQNNGV. Deletions cut 0 bases from V and 4 bases from J, with 7 bases between. The CDR3 runs 14 residues. The CDR3, as DNA: TGTGCCAGCAGCTTAGAACCCCAGAATCAGCCCCAGCATTTT. Translated, it gives CASSLEPQNQPQHF.

This chain connects TRBV11-3 to TRBJ2-3; D not resolved. Per germline, CDR1 SGHNT and CDR2 YENEEA. The CDR3 is 16 amino acids. Trimming took off 1 base at V and 2 bases at J, with 13 bases between the two ends. CDR3: CASSLGPPGSTDTQYF. CDR3 bases: TGTGCCAGCAGCTTAGGACCCCCCGGATCCACAGATACGCAGTATTTT. The full variable domain, its missing parts supplied by reference TRBV11-3 and TRBJ2-3, is EAGVVQSPRYKIIEKKQPVAFWCNPISGHNTLYWYLQNLGQGPELLIRYENEEAVDDSQLPKDRFSAERLKGVDSTLKIQPAELGDSAVYLCASSLGPPGSTDTQYFGPGTRLTVL.

The genes are TRBV30 and TRBJ2-7, with D perhaps matching TRBD2 (6 bases). The CDR3 length is 14 residues. CDR1 is GTSNPN and CDR2 is SVGIG in the germline V gene (reference sequence). V lost 6 bases and J 0 bases, leaving 15 bases between the germline ends. CDR3 protein: CACSRDWSSYEQYF. DNA of the CDR3: TGTGCCTGTTCCCGGGACTGGAGCTCCTACGAGCAGTACTTC.

The chain links TRBV6-5 to TRBJ2-2; 7 bases fit TRBD1. The CDR3 totals 13 residues. Trimming removed 7 bases from V and 5 bases from J; junction bases left unmatched: 4. Germline assignment: CDR1 MNHEY and CDR2 SVGAGI. CDR3: CASNPTGTGELFF. CDR3 DNA sequence: TGTGCCAGCAACCCGACAGGGACCGGGGAGCTGTTTTTT.

V is TRBV4-1 and J is TRBJ2-7; weak D call: TRBD2 (6 bases). The ends were cut back, 4 bases at V and 2 bases at J, with 18 bases in the middle. This CDR3 has 16 amino acids. Germline V gene lookup returns CDR1 MGHRA and CDR2 YSYEKL. In nucleotides, the CDR3 is TGCGCCAGCAGCCCCTCCCGTGGGGGGAATACCTACGAGCAGTACTTC. This codes for CASSPSRGGNTYEQYF.

V usage is TRBV15 and J usage is TRBJ2-2; TRBD2 agrees at 13 bases. CDR1 and CDR2 (germline): LNHNV, YYDKDF (reference sequence). The trim removed 0 bases at V and 5 bases at J, leaving 9 bases unmatched. The CDR3 sequence is 19 residues long. The CDR3 nucleotides are TGTGCCACCAGCAGAGATAGAAGGACTAGCGGGAGTTGGACCGGGGAGCTGTTTTTT. Translation: CATSRDRRTSGSWTGELFF.

The rearrangement uses TRBV12-3 or TRBV12-4 and TRBJ2-5; maybe TRBD1 (5 bases). Trimming left V 5 bases short and J 4 bases short, with 8 bases between. The CDR3 has 12 residues. The CDR3 DNA is TGTGCCAGCAGTCGACAGAGAGAGACCCAGTACTTC. It translates to CASSRQRETQYF.

The chain uses TRBV7-2 and TRBJ1-2; D is unclear. Germline CDR1 SGHTA, CDR2 FQGNSA. The CDR3 runs 14 residues. Trimming cost V 5 bases and J 0 bases, with 10 bases left between them. The CDR3 bases are TGTGCCAGCAGCCCGAACCAAGCTAACTATGGCTACACCTTC. It yields the protein CASSPNQANYGYTF.

The V and J genes are TRBV11-1 and TRBJ1-4, with 11 bases aligning to TRBD1. This CDR3 is 14 amino acids long. The junction had 3 bases not matched to a gene; V was cut back by 5 bases and J by 7 bases. Germline values: CDR1 SGHAT, CDR2 FQDESV (reference sequence). The CDR3, as DNA: TGTGCCAGCAGCCACGGACAGGGGGCTGAAAAACTGTTTTTT. Amino acid sequence: CASSHGQGAEKLFF.

The chain links TRBV27 to TRBJ1-6, with D unresolved. The CDR3 sequence is 14 residues long. The germline V gene has CDR1 MNHEY and CDR2 SMNVEV (reference sequence). Between the trimmed V and J ends, which lost 6 bases and 4 bases, there was a span of 10 bases. CDR3 nucleotide sequence: TGTGCCAGCAGCCCCGGACGTTATAATTCACCCCTCCACTTT. Amino acid sequence: CASSPGRYNSPLHF.

The chain has TRBV2 and TRBJ1-5; the match to TRBD1 covers 11 bases. Germline trimming cut 4 bases from V and 11 bases from J; bases unmatched to any gene: 4. The CDR3 totals 13 residues. The germline CDR1 and CDR2 sequences are SNHLY and FYNNEI. CDR3 DNA: TGTGCCAGCAGTGGGACAGGGGGCGCGACCCAGCATTTT. Translation gives CASSGTGGATQHF.

The chain's CDR3 is CASSSKGRNNSPLHF. DNA for the CDR3: TGTGCCAGCAGTTCGAAGGGACGGAATAATTCACCCCTCCACTTT. V is TRBV27 and J is TRBJ1-6; D perhaps matches TRBD1 (5 bases). Germline loops: CDR1 MNHEY, CDR2 SMNVEV (reference sequence). CDR3 length equals 15 residues. V lost 4 bases to trimming and J lost 5 bases, with 12 bases between them.

The chain has TRBV21-1 and TRBJ2-7. TRBV21-1 is a pseudogene. The CDR3 contains 9 residues. The CDR3 DNA reads as TGTGCCAGCTACCTTGAGCAGTACTTC. This sequence encodes CASYLEQYF.

The V call is TRBV3-1 (or the pseudogene TRBV3-2), the J call TRBJ1-5, with a weak D call TRBD1 (6 bases). V dropped 4 bases and J dropped 4 bases, with 14 bases sitting between them. The CDR3 contains 15 residues. Germline CDR1 is LGHDT and CDR2 is YNNKEL (reference sequence). The CDR3 bases are TGTGCCAGCAGCCCGCAACAGGGACCGAATCAGCCCCAGCATTTT. Residues: CASSPQQGPNQPQHF.

This sequence joins TRBV10-3 and TRBJ1-2; tentatively, D is TRBD1 (5 bases). Between the trimmed V and J ends, which lost 2 bases and 6 bases, there was a span of 10 bases. The germline gives CDR1 ENHRY, CDR2 SYGVKD. The CDR3 contains 13 residues. The CDR3 coding sequence is TGTGCCATCAGTGAGCAGGCAGGGAATGGCTACACCTTC. Residues: CAISEQAGNGYTF.

In nucleotides, the CDR3 is TGTGCCAGCAGTCACCAGGGGGCTAGTGGAAACACCATATATTTT. Its protein is CASSHQGASGNTIYF. This sequence joins TRBV6-5 and TRBJ1-3; TRBD1 aligns across 8 bases. This CDR3 spans 15 amino acids. Germline trimming cut 5 bases from V and 3 bases from J; bases unmatched to any gene: 6. Germline V gene sequence: CDR1 MNHEY, CDR2 SVGAGI.

The chain carries TRBV27 and TRBJ1-2, with 7 bases identical to TRBD1. CDR1 is MNHEY and CDR2 is SMNVEV in the germline V gene (reference sequence). V dropped 4 bases and J dropped 7; count of bases not matched to a gene: 33. The CDR3 is 22 residues long. The CDR3: CASSSPVTIRDSEDPRSSGYTF. CDR3 DNA: TGTGCCAGCAGTTCCCCGGTCACAATCCGGGACAGTGAGGATCCCAGGAGTAGTGGCTACACCTTC.

The gene calls are TRBV3-1 (or the pseudogene TRBV3-2) and TRBJ2-3; no reliable D call. CDR3 length equals 14 residues. The germline V gene has CDR1 LGHDT and CDR2 YNNKEL (reference sequence). The ends were cut back, 2 bases at V and 3 bases at J, with 9 bases in the middle. CDR3: CASSQSRATDTQYF. DNA for the CDR3: TGTGCCAGCAGCCAAAGTAGGGCGACAGATACGCAGTATTTT.

Only a few counts were recorded for this clone. The chain combines TRBV5-1 with TRBJ1-4, with 8 bases aligning to TRBD1. CDR3 length equals 17 residues. V dropped 4 bases and J dropped 4; count of bases not matched to a gene: 12. Per germline, CDR1 SGHRS and CDR2 YFSETQ. The CDR3: CASSPQIGQGVNEKLFF. The CDR3 coding sequence is TGCGCCAGCAGCCCGCAAATCGGACAGGGAGTTAATGAAAAACTGTTTTTT.

The chain carries TRBV11-2 and TRBJ1-1; D possibly corresponds to TRBD1 (6 bases). Trimming removed 5 bases from V and 1 base from J, with 20 bases in between. Germline CDR1 reads SGHAT; CDR2 reads FQNNGV. The CDR3 consists of 17 residues. Here the CDR3 DNA reads TGTGCCAGCAGCGGCCTGGGGGTGACAGGAAAGAACACTGAAGCTTTCTTT. It is translated as CASSGLGVTGKNTEAFF.

The J gene is TRBJ2-3, the V gene TRBV3-1 (or the pseudogene TRBV3-2); D is undetermined. The CDR3 runs 11 residues. V shed 2 bases and J shed 6 bases, with 3 bases lying between them. CDR1 and CDR2 from the germline V gene are LGHDT and YNNKEL (reference sequence). The CDR3 coding sequence is TGTGCCAGCAGCCAATATGATACGCAGTATTTT. Its translation is CASSQYDTQYF.

V gene TRBV7-8 combines with J gene TRBJ1-3, with a tentative D call TRBD1 (5 bases). The germline V gene encodes CDR1 SGHVS and CDR2 FQNEAQ. This CDR3 has 15 residues. V lost 4 bases, J lost 0 bases, and 10 bases lay in between. The CDR3 coding sequence is TGTGCCAGCAGCTCCCCGGGACCCTCTGGAAACACCATATATTTT. Translating it yields CASSSPGPSGNTIYF.

The chain has TRBV6-6 and TRBJ2-1; 10 bases agree with TRBD2. Trimming removed 5 bases from V and 2 bases from J; junction bases left unmatched: 6. CDR3 length equals 16 residues. Germline lookup yields CDR1 MNHNY and CDR2 SVGAGI (reference sequence). The CDR3 here is CASSPSAGGPYNEQFF. The CDR3 nucleotides are TGTGCCAGCAGTCCGTCAGCGGGAGGGCCCTACAATGAGCAGTTCTTC.

The chain carries TRBV4-1 and TRBJ2-1; tentatively, D is TRBD1 or TRBD2 (5 bases each). Germline lookup yields CDR1 MGHRA and CDR2 YSYEKL. The CDR3 spans 17 residues. Trimming removed 1 base at V and 0 bases at J, with 13 bases between. The CDR3 loop is CASSQVLGTSSYNEQFF. The CDR3 region has the DNA TGCGCCAGCAGCCAAGTTTTAGGGACGAGCTCCTACAATGAGCAGTTCTTC.

This clone appeared a few times. The genes are TRBV18 and TRBJ2-2, with D perhaps TRBD2 (5 bases). The CDR3 runs 18 residues. With 2 bases removed from V and 4 bases from J, the gap between germline ends came to 20 bases. Germline V CDR1 and CDR2: KGHSH, LQKENI. CDR3 protein: CASSPVTTVLGGTGELFF. The CDR3, as DNA: TGTGCCAGCTCACCAGTGACTACCGTGCTAGGCGGCACCGGGGAGCTGTTTTTT.

This clone was counted a single time. V gene TRBV28 combines with J gene TRBJ1-5; 7 bases map to TRBD1. After removal of 5 bases from V and 3 bases from J, the junction contained 7 bases not matched to a gene. This CDR3 is built from 15 residues. From germline, CDR1 is MDHEN and CDR2 SYDVKM. The CDR3 DNA reads as TGTGCCAGCAGTCGGGACAGTCCCCCCAATCAGCCCCAGCATTTT. It codes for CASSRDSPPNQPQHF.

The rearrangement uses TRBV30 and TRBJ2-7, with 7 bases fitting TRBD2. CDR1 is GTSNPN, CDR2 SVGIG, per germline (reference sequence). The CDR3 has 16 residues. V gave up 2 bases and J gave up 4 bases; unmatched junction bases: 14. The CDR3 coding sequence is TGTGCCTGGAGTTCGGGAGCGGGAAGCCTAAGTTACGAGCAGTACTTC. It codes for CAWSSGAGSLSYEQYF.